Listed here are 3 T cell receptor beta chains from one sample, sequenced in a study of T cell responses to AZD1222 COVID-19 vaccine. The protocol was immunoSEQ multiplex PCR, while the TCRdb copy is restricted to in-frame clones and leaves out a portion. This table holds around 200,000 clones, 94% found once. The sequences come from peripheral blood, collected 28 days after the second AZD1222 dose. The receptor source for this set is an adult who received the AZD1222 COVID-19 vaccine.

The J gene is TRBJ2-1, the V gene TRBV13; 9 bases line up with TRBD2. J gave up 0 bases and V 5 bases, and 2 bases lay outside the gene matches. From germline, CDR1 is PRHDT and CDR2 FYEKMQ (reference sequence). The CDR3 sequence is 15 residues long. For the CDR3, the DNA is TGTGCCAGCAGCAGCGGGGGGAGCTCCTACAATGAGCAGTTCTTC. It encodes CASSSGGSSYNEQFF.

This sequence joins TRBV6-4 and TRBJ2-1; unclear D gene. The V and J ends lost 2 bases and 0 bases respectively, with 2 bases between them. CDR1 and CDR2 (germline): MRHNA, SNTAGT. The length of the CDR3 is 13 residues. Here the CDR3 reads CASSDTSYNEQFF. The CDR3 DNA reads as TGTGCCAGCAGTGACACCTCCTACAATGAGCAGTTCTTC.

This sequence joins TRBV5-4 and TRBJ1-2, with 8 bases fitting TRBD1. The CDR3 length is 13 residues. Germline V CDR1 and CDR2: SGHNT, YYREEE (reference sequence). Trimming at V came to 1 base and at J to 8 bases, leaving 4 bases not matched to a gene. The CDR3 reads CASSLQGAKGYTF. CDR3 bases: TGTGCCAGCAGCTTGCAGGGGGCTAAGGGCTACACCTTC. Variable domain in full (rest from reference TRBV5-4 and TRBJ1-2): ETGVTQSPTHLIKTRGQQVTLRCSSQSGHNTVSWYQQALGQGPQFIFQYYREEENGRGNFPPRFSGLQFPNYSSELNVNALELDDSALYLCASSLQGAKGYTFGSGTRLTVV.